The clone carrying this TCR beta chain was counted many times. Its antigen is undetermined. The sample comes from a study of T cells after yellow fever vaccination. Study observations and caveats: Overall, a small share of clonotypes was seen in both CD4 and CD8 compartments.

A single record per CDR3 protein comes from TCRdb applying MiXCR to the 5' RACE reads. The top ten hold roughly a quarter of the sample, which has a few hundred thousand distinct CDR3 sequences, almost 4% seen once. CDR3 length: 13 amino acids. From germline, CDR1 is SQVTM and CDR2 ANQGSEA. V lost 4 bases, J lost 4 bases, and 12 bases lay in between. The chain carries TRBV29-1 and TRBJ2-3; either TRBD1 or TRBD2 may supply D (6 bases each). The origin of this receptor is a man in his late teens or twenties who received the YFV17D yellow fever vaccine. The sample was PBMCs, taken 5 days after the yellow fever booster vaccination. CDR3 region: CSVGNRGPDTQYF. The CDR3, as DNA: TGCAGCGTTGGGAATCGGGGGCCAGATACGCAGTATTTT.